These 3 T cell receptor beta chains originate from one sample sequenced in a study of T-cell reconstitution after alpha-beta-depleted transplantation in children. Preparing the TCRbeta library involved the use of unique molecular identifiers. A single record per CDR3 protein comes from TCRdb applying MiXCR to the PCR reads. The table lists about 200,000 distinct CDR3 sequences, under 8.5% of them singletons. The source material was PBMCs, sampled before TCRalphabeta/CD19-depleted stem cell transplant. The receptors were sampled from a boy aged 2 to 10 with acute lymphoblastic leukemia, due to receive a stem cell transplant.

There are many counts of this clonotype. In nucleotides, the CDR3 is TGTGCCACTCAGGGATTTGGCACTGAAGCTTTCTTT. As protein: CATQGFGTEAFF. The V call is TRBV19, the J call TRBJ1-1; TRBD1 might be the D (5 bases). The germline V gene encodes CDR1 LNHDA and CDR2 SQIVND (reference sequence). V lost 10 bases and J lost 4, with 13 bases in between. The CDR3 totals 12 residues.

This clonotype was seen repeatedly, ten times or more. V and J are TRBV5-6 and TRBJ2-7; D uncertain. V dropped 2 bases and J dropped 0 bases, with 9 bases sitting between them. The CDR3 length is 14 residues. From germline, CDR1 is SGHDT and CDR2 YYEEEE. For the CDR3, the DNA is TGTGCCAGCAGCTTACGCCAGTACTCCTACGAGCAGTACTTC. As protein: CASSLRQYSYEQYF.

The J gene is TRBJ1-5, the V gene TRBV20-1; D perhaps matches TRBD1 (6 bases). CDR1 and CDR2 from the germline V gene are DFQATT and SNEGSKA (reference sequence). V was cut by 1 base and J by 3 bases, with 10 bases left in between. This CDR3 is 14 amino acids long. DNA of the CDR3: TGCAGTGCTAGAGGGGGGCTGGACAATCAGCCCCAGCATTTT. Translated, it gives CSARGGLDNQPQHF.